These 4 T cell receptor beta chains were sequenced from one sample in a study of early T cells in non-severe SARS-CoV-2 infection. TCRdb passed the 5' RACE reads through MiXCR, listing each CDR3 protein once. Found here are approximately 83,000 distinct CDR3 sequences, roughly an eighth of them singletons; the top ten hold approximately 3.3%. Specimen: whole blood. These receptors were taken from an adult who was a healthcare worker with PCR-confirmed SARS-CoV-2 infection or an uninfected control (not recorded which).

This clonotype has more than one count but fewer than ten. V and J are TRBV11-2 and TRBJ2-1; perhaps TRBD1 as D (7 bases). This CDR3 is 14 amino acids long. Germline CDR1 and CDR2: SGHAT and FQNNGV. V was shortened by 1 base and J by 5 bases, with 9 bases between the two germline ends. The CDR3, as DNA: TGTGCCAGCAGCTTAGGCAGGGGGGACAATGAGCAGTTCTTC. This encodes CASSLGRGDNEQFF.

This clonotype has more than one count but fewer than ten. This rearrangement joins TRBV27 to TRBJ1-4; 9 bases align to TRBD1. The CDR3 consists of 15 residues. V lost 4 bases and J lost 6; bases outside the gene matches: 6. The V gene's germline CDR1 is MNHEY and CDR2 SMNVEV (reference sequence). CDR3 residues: CASSSWDRVDEKLFF. The CDR3 DNA is TGTGCCAGCAGTTCGTGGGACAGGGTCGATGAAAAACTGTTTTTT. Based on the CDR3 plus reference TRBV27 and TRBJ1-4, the full variable domain is EAQVTQNPRYLITVTGKKLTVTCSQNMNHEYMSWYRQDPGLGLRQIYYSMNVEVTDKGDVPEGYKVSRKEKRNFPLILESPSPNQTSLYFCASSSWDRVDEKLFFGSGTQLSVL.

In its sample, this clonotype was seen many times. This CDR3 is CSVGRAGGIYNEQFF. In DNA, the CDR3 is TGCAGCGTTGGACGAGCGGGGGGCATCTACAATGAGCAGTTCTTC. The genes are TRBV29-1 and TRBJ2-1; 9 nucleotides line up with TRBD2. CDR1 and CDR2 from the germline V gene are SQVTM and ANQGSEA. With V trimmed by 4 bases and J by 3 bases, 7 bases remained unmatched. The CDR3 extends over 15 amino acids.

A few counts support this clonotype. The chain has TRBV30 and TRBJ2-1; D unclear. This CDR3 has 15 amino acids. V lost 8 bases, J lost 9 bases, and 26 bases lay in between. The germline V gene encodes CDR1 GTSNPN and CDR2 SVGIG (reference sequence). Here the CDR3 DNA reads TGTGCCGGGTTCGAGACTGGCCTCCCCCGGAGTGAGCAGTTCTTC. This codes for CAGFETGLPRSEQFF.